The 21 T cell receptor beta chains below were found in one sample sequenced in a study of tumor-infiltrating lymphocytes in primary liver carcinoma. The input was 500 ng total RNA; TCR beta cDNA was made from it with a constant-region primer. Library construction for TCR beta comprised three nested multiplex PCR rounds performed with slightly modified ARM-PCR. With TRBV1-TRBV30 forward primers and a C-beta reverse primer, the first two PCR rounds were run for about 10 cycles each. In TCRdb, the multiplex PCR reads were re-called with MiXCR into one record per CDR3 protein. The profile shows more than 150,000 distinct CDR3 sequences, roughly 60% of them singletons. RNA was extracted from whole blood without cell sorting, alongside germline DNA. Material for sequencing was peripheral blood. The receptors derive from a man aged 40-49 years with primary liver carcinoma and hepatitis B virus infection.

The chain's CDR3 is CASSQEGSPGELFF. The CDR3 region has the DNA TGTGCCAGCAGCCAAGAGGGGAGCCCCGGGGAGCTGTTTTTT. The V and J genes are TRBV4-2 and TRBJ2-2, with D tentatively TRBD2 (5 bases). CDR1 and CDR2 from the germline V gene are LGHNA and YNFKEQ. There are 14 residues in the CDR3. Trimming left V 0 bases short and J 6 bases short, with 8 bases between.

This clonotype turned up a few times. CDR3 loop: CSVDTPSGRGADTQYF. The DNA for the CDR3 is TGCAGCGTTGATACGCCTAGCGGGAGGGGTGCAGATACGCAGTATTTT. The gene calls are TRBV29-1 and TRBJ2-3, with TRBD2 identical over 12 bases. J gave up 4 bases and V 3 bases, and 8 bases lay outside the gene matches. In germline, CDR1 is SQVTM, CDR2 ANQGSEA. This CDR3 spans 16 amino acids.

The V gene is TRBV29-1, the J gene TRBJ2-3; TRBD2 agrees at 10 bases. The trim removed 6 bases at V and 1 base at J, leaving 16 bases unmatched. Germline values: CDR1 SQVTM, CDR2 ANQGSEA. The CDR3 extends over 18 amino acids. The CDR3 region is CSVESLVFLAGGTDTQYF. The CDR3 DNA is TGCAGCGTGGAATCCCTCGTTTTTCTAGCGGGGGGCACAGATACGCAGTATTTT.

This sequence joins TRBV6-5 and TRBJ1-6; D possibly corresponds to TRBD1 (5 bases). CDR1 and CDR2 from the germline V gene are MNHEY and SVGAGI. V was clipped by 5 bases and J by 14 bases, with 19 bases between them. CDR3 length: 14 residues. CDR3 nucleotide sequence: TGTGCCAGCAGTGGACTGGGGGGAAGTTCGGCCCTCCACTTT. Translated: CASSGLGGSSALHF.

As for this clonotype: One junction end disagrees with the germline gene, perhaps due to a read error. The chain combines TRBV11-2 with TRBJ1-2, with D perhaps TRBD1 (6 bases). The CDR3 consists of 13 residues. The germline V gene has CDR1 SGHAT and CDR2 FQNNGV. The CDR3 DNA reads TGTGACAGCAGCCAAGGACAGAAGTATGGCTACACCTTC. Its translation is CDSSQGQKYGYTF. The full variable domain, in which reference TRBV11-2 and TRBJ1-2 provide the parts outside the CDR3, is EAGVAQSPRYKIIEKRQSVAFWCNPISGHATLYWYQQILGQGPKLLIQFQNNGVVDDSQLPKDRFSAERLKGVDSTLKIQPAKLEDSAVYLCDSSQGQKYGYTFGSGTRLTVV.

This clonotype was detected only a few times. The chain combines TRBV6-1 with TRBJ2-1; TRBD2 aligns across 7 bases. CDR1 is MNHNS, CDR2 SASEGT, per germline. The CDR3 is 14 residues long. The ends lost 1 base at V and 6 bases at J; junction bases unmatched: 3. The CDR3 DNA reads as TGTGCCAGCAGTGAAGGTAGCGGGCCCAATGAGCAGTTCTTC. It codes for CASSEGSGPNEQFF.

For this clonotype: At one of its ends the junction is not consistent with the germline gene, which may arise from a read error. V gene TRBV29-1 combines with J gene TRBJ2-7; TRBD2 agrees at 10 bases. The V gene's germline CDR1 is SQVTM and CDR2 ANQGSEA. The CDR3 extends over 14 amino acids. CDR3 coding DNA: TGCGGCGTTGAATACCTAGCGGGAGTCTCCGAGCAGTACTTC. It yields the protein CGVEYLAGVSEQYF.

The rearrangement uses TRBV29-1 and TRBJ2-2; TRBD2 agrees at 7 bases. The CDR3 extends over 14 amino acids. Germline values: CDR1 SQVTM, CDR2 ANQGSEA. V was pared by 2 bases and J by 4 bases, with 4 bases of the junction left unmatched. The CDR3 nucleotides are TGCAGCGTTGAATTAAGCGGGATCACCGGGGAGCTGTTTTTT. Its translation is CSVELSGITGELFF.

The chain recombines TRBV6-6 with TRBJ2-2; 8 bases match TRBD2. Trimming removed 7 bases from V and 1 base from J; junction bases left unmatched: 5. The CDR3 contains 15 residues. The germline gives CDR1 MNHNY, CDR2 SVGAGI (reference sequence). The CDR3, as DNA: TGTGCCAGCATGTTAGCGGGATTGAACACCGGGGAGCTGTTTTTT. It codes for CASMLAGLNTGELFF.

Points on this clonotype: One base away lies a much larger clone, so this may be a sequencing read error. The chain is built from TRBV29-1 and TRBJ2-1; maybe TRBD2 (6 bases). This CDR3 has 13 amino acids. The V end lost 3 bases, the J end lost 6 bases, and 12 bases lay between the germline ends. CDR1 and CDR2 (germline): SQVTM, ANQGSEA. CDR3 coding DNA: TGCAGCGTTGAGACTAGTGGGGGCAATGAGCAGTTCTTC. Translation: CSVETSGGNEQFF.

Remarks on this clonotype: A read error may be the cause here, since a much bigger clone is one base away. Here the CDR3 omits its conserved ending phenylalanine or tryptophan, so a read error is the likely source. This sequence joins TRBV11-2 and TRBJ1-1, with no clear D. The CDR3 totals 13 residues. With 6 bases removed from V and 3 bases from J, the gap between germline ends came to 11 bases. Germline V lookup: CDR1 SGHAT, CDR2 FQNNGV. The CDR3 protein is CASSLTRDTEAFL. The CDR3 DNA sequence: TGTGCCAGCAGTCTAACTCGAGACACTGAAGCTTTCCTT.

The gene calls are TRBV4-1 and TRBJ2-1; the match to TRBD2 covers 13 bases. V was pared by 3 bases and J by 7 bases, with 3 bases of the junction left unmatched. The CDR3 contains 15 residues. CDR1 is MGHRA, CDR2 YSYEKL, per germline. The CDR3, as DNA: TGCGCCAGCAGCCACCCGGGACTAGCGGGGAATGAGCAGTTCTTC. Translating gives CASSHPGLAGNEQFF.

With regard to this clonotype: A read error may be the cause here, since a much bigger clone is one base away. V is TRBV29-1 and J is TRBJ1-5; D remains ambiguous. The CDR3 has 12 amino acids. Between the trimmed V and J ends, which lost 8 bases and 0 bases, there was a span of 8 bases. In germline, CDR1 is SQVTM, CDR2 ANQGSEA. This CDR3 reads CSIAGSNQPQHF. In nucleotides, the CDR3 is TGCAGCATTGCCGGTAGCAATCAGCCCCAGCATTTT.

Notes on this clonotype: The junction departs from germline at one end; a sequencing error may be responsible. The chain is built from TRBV11-2 and TRBJ2-7; no reliable D call. The CDR3 spans 14 residues. Germline V lookup: CDR1 SGHAT, CDR2 FQNNGV. The CDR3 nucleotides are TGTGCCAGCAGCTTAGTTGGCGACTCCTACGATCAGTACTTC. Encoded protein: CASSLVGDSYDQYF.

About this clonotype: A much more abundant neighbour one base away suggests this may be a read error. The rearrangement uses TRBV10-2 and TRBJ2-5; D is possibly TRBD2 (5 bases). CDR3 length: 13 amino acids. Germline lookup yields CDR1 WSHSY and CDR2 SAAADI. V gave up 2 bases and J gave up 9 bases, with 13 bases separating them. CDR3 in amino acids: CASSEARSEAQYF. Written as DNA, the CDR3 is TGCGCCAGCAGTGAGGCAAGGTCGGAGGCCCAGTACTTC.

Notes on this clonotype: The junction departs from germline at one end; a sequencing error may be responsible. J is TRBJ2-7 and V is TRBV14; D is perhaps TRBD2 (5 bases). The length of the CDR3 is 12 residues. Germline V gene sequence: CDR1 SGHDN, CDR2 FVKESK. CDR3 sequence: CASSHSRTEMYF. In DNA, the CDR3 is TGTGCCAGCAGCCACTCCCGGACTGAAATGTACTTT.

Only a few counts were recorded for this clonotype. A much larger clone lies one base from this, so it may be a read error. For the CDR3, the DNA is TGTGCCAGCAGCTGGGGCGGTACCTACGGGCAGTACTTC. Its protein product is CASSWGGTYGQYF. The V call is TRBV11-2, the J call TRBJ2-7; D may be TRBD1 (5 bases). CDR3 length: 13 amino acids. Germline V gene lookup returns CDR1 SGHAT and CDR2 FQNNGV. The variable domain in full, completed from reference TRBV11-2 and TRBJ2-7, reads EAGVAQSPRYKIIEKRQSVAFWCNPISGHATLYWYQQILGQGPKLLIQFQNNGVVDDSQLPKDRFSAERLKGVDSTLKIQPAKLEDSAVYLCASSWGGTYGQYFGPGTRLTVT.

This clonotype has just one count. The rearrangement uses TRBV6-5 and TRBJ1-6; D gene ambiguous. V was clipped by 6 bases and J by 6 bases, with 9 bases between them. The CDR3 is made up of 13 amino acids. Per the germline V gene, CDR1 is MNHEY and CDR2 is SVGAGI. CDR3 amino acids: CASSAAFNSPLHF. CDR3 sequence (DNA): TGTGCCAGCAGCGCGGCCTTTAATTCACCCCTCCACTTT.

With regard to this clonotype: Since the CDR3 does not end with the conserved phenylalanine or tryptophan, this likely comes from a read error. The chain has TRBV10-3 and TRBJ1-1; D uncertain. The CDR3 covers 13 residues. Trimming shortened V by 0 bases and J by 3 bases, and 5 bases separated the two germline ends. Germline V gives CDR1 ENHRY, CDR2 SYGVKD. In DNA form, the CDR3 reads TGTGCCATCAGTGAGTCCAGAGACACTGAAGCTTTCTAT. Amino acid sequence: CAISESRDTEAFY.

The rearrangement links TRBV19 to TRBJ2-5, with TRBD2 identical over 7 bases. CDR1 is LNHDA, CDR2 SQIVND, per germline (reference sequence). The CDR3 has 14 residues. The V segment lost 9 bases and the J segment 5 bases; nucleotides outside the gene matches: 12. The CDR3 reads CASKRRGERETQYF. CDR3 coding DNA: TGTGCCAGCAAAAGACGGGGGGAGAGGGAGACCCAGTACTTC.

Comments on this clonotype: Being one base from a much bigger clone, this may be a read error. The J gene is TRBJ2-7, the V gene TRBV11-2; 8 bases line up with TRBD1. Germline V CDR1 and CDR2: SGHAT, FQNNGV. CDR3 size: 13 residues. Trimming took 7 bases from V and 7 from J; bases not matched to a gene: 9. CDR3 nucleotides: TGTGCCAGCAACTCCGGACAGGGTCGTGAGCAGTACTTC. Its protein product is CASNSGQGREQYF.